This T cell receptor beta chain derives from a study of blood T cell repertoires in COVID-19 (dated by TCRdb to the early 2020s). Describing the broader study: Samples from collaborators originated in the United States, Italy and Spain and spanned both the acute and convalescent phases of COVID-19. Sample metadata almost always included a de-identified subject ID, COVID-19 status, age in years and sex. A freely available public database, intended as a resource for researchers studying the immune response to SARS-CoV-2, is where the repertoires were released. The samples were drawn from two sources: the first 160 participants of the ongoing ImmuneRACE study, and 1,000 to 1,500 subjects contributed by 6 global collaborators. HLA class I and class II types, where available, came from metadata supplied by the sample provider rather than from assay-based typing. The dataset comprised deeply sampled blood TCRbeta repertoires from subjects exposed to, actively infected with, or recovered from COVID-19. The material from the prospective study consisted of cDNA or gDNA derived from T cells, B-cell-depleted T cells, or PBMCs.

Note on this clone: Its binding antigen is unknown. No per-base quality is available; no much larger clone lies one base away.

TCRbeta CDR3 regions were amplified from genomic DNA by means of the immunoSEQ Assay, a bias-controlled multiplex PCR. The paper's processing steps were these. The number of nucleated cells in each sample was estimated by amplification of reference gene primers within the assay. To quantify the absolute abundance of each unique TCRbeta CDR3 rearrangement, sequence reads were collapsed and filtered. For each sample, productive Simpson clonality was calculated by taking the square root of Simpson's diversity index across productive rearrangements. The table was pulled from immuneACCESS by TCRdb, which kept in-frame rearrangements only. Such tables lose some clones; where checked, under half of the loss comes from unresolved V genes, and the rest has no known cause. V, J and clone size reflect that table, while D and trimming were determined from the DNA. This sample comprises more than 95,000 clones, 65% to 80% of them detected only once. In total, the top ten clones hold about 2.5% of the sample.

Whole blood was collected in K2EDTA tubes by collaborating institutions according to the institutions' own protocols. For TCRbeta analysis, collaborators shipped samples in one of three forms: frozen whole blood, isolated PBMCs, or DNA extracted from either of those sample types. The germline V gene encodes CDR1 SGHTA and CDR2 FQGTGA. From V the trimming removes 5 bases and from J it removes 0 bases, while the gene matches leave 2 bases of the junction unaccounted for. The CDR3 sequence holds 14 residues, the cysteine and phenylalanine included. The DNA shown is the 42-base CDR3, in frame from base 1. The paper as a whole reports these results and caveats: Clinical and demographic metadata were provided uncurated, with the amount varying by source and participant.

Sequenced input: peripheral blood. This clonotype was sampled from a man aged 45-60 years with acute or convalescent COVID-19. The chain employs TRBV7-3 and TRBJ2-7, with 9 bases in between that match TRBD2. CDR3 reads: CASSRSGSSYEQYF. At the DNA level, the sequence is TGTGCCAGCAGCCGTAGCGGGAGCTCCTACGAGCAGTACTTC.